The following is a T cell receptor (beta chain) sequence with its context. Sequenced by immunoSEQ multiplex PCR; TCRdb stores in-frame clones only, minus some. The table records roughly 250,000 clones, roughly 90% of them present only once. The sample belongs to a study of blood T cell repertoires in COVID-19. The age range of participants was about 18 to 95 years, with residence in 20 to 25 US areas. Assignment of participants to cohorts was predicated upon participant-reported clinical history. This CDR3 has 14 residues. The V segment lost 6 bases and the J segment 8 bases; nucleotides outside the gene matches: 9. Germline CDR1 reads MDHEN; CDR2 reads SYDVKM.

The chain is built from TRBV28 and TRBJ1-1, with 10 bases that match TRBD1. This receptor was obtained from a woman aged 45-65 years who had recovered from COVID-19. The sample was PBMCs or T cells enriched from blood (not recorded which). This chain's CDR3 is CASSTDRGQAEAFF. Written as DNA, the CDR3 is TGTGCCAGCAGCACTGACAGGGGGCAGGCAGAAGCTTTCTTT.